The present T cell receptor (beta chain) was sequenced within a study of blood T cell repertoires in COVID-19. Study context: PBMCs, B-cell-depleted T cells, or T cells provided the cDNA or gDNA that made up the material.

Per the original data handling: It was from reference gene primer amplification that nucleated cell counts were estimated. Assay: immunoSEQ multiplex PCR; the TCRdb copy retains only in-frame clones and omits some. V and J calls and clone size are copied from that table; D and trimming were computed from the DNA. The table lists some 330,000 clones, approximately 87% of them singletons. The length of the CDR3 is 16 residues. V lost 1 base and J lost 1; bases outside the gene matches: 4. Germline V gene sequence: CDR1 SGHVS, CDR2 FQNEAQ. The TCR was taken from a man between 40 and 49 years old in a cohort exposed to, infected with or recovered from COVID-19 (not recorded which). Specimen: PBMCs or T cells enriched from blood (not recorded which). This chain joins TRBV7-8 and TRBJ2-3; the match to TRBD1 covers 8 bases. The CDR3 bases are TGTGCCAGCAGCTTAGAAGCGACAGGGGGCACAGATACGCAGTATTTT. Encoded protein: CASSLEATGGTDTQYF.